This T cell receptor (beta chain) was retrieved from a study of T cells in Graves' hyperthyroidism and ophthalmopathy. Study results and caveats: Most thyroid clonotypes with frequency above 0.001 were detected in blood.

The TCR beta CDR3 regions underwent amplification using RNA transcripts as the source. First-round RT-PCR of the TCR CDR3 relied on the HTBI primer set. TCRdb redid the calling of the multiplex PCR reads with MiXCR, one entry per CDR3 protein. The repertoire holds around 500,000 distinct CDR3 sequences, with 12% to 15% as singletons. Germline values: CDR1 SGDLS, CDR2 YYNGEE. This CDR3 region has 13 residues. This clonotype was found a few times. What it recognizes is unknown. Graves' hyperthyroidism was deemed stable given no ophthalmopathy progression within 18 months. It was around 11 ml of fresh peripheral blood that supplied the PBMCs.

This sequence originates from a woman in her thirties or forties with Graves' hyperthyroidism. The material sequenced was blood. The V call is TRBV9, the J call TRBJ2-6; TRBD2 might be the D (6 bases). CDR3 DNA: TGTGCTAGCGGTAGCTTTGGGGCCAACGTCCTGACTTTC. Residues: CASGSFGANVLTF.